These 20 T cell receptor beta chains were all obtained from the same sample, sequenced in a study of T cell clonotyping in hematopoietic cell transplantation. Libraries were prepared by immunoSEQ multiplex PCR; TCRdb keeps only in-frame clonotypes and omits some of them. This sample carries around 15,000 clones, around 85% of them seen once, and the ten largest clones take around 4.3%. Sequencing used PBMCs, obtained 100 days after allogeneic stem cell transplant. The receptors were sampled from a male patient between 55 and 70 years old who had an allogeneic stem cell transplant from a related donor, so the T cells may come from the graft donor. Some clones in this sample may be carry-over from other donors' samples.

The rearrangement links TRBV9 to TRBJ1-4; no clear D gene. The CDR3 length is 15 residues. Germline-derived CDR1 and CDR2 are SGDLS and YYNGEE. V was clipped by 0 bases and J by 0 bases, with 6 bases between them. The CDR3 coding sequence is TGTGCCAGCAGCGTAGAGTCAGCAACTAATGAAAAACTGTTTTTT. Its translation: CASSVESATNEKLFF.

The chain is built from TRBV7-4 and TRBJ1-5; D perhaps matches TRBD1 (6 bases). CDR1 and CDR2 from the germline V gene are SGHVT and SQSDAQ. The CDR3 totals 19 residues. The V gene lost 7 bases and the J gene lost 4 bases, with 29 bases spanning the gap. The CDR3 loop is CASTTSSDRTDYLNQPQHF. DNA of the CDR3: TGTGCCAGCACCACCTCTTCCGATAGGACAGACTATTTGAATCAGCCCCAGCATTTT.

The chain is built from TRBV6-5 and TRBJ2-1, with D uncertain. V was cut by 0 bases and J by 6 bases, with 9 bases left in between. Germline V gene data show CDR1 as MNHEY and CDR2 as SVGAGI. The CDR3 length is 14 residues. The CDR3 here is CASSYSVLANEQFF. As DNA, the CDR3 is TGTGCCAGCAGTTACTCTGTGCTGGCCAATGAGCAGTTCTTC.

This clone was found once. The chain has TRBV4-3 and TRBJ1-2; no reliable D call. The germline V and J ends were trimmed by 0 bases and 2 bases, with 10 bases remaining between them. CDR1 and CDR2 (germline): LGHNA, YSLEER. This CDR3 contains 15 residues. CDR3 residues: CASSQDGTLNYGYTF. DNA for the CDR3: TGCGCCAGCAGCCAAGACGGCACGCTAAACTATGGCTACACCTTC.

The genes are TRBV5-4 and TRBJ1-1; D unclear. Trimming stripped 0 bases from V and 0 bases from J, with 15 bases between. Looked up from germline, CDR1 is SGHNT and CDR2 is YYREEE (reference sequence). CDR3 length equals 17 residues. As DNA, the CDR3 is TGTGCCAGCAGCTTGGGAGCTTTCGGGCTAGTGAACACTGAAGCTTTCTTT. This translates into CASSLGAFGLVNTEAFF.

The rearrangement joins TRBV2 to TRBJ1-2; TRBD1 is a possible D gene (5 bases). Deletions cut 0 bases from V and 2 bases from J, with 7 bases between. CDR3 size: 14 residues. Germline CDR1 and CDR2: SNHLY and FYNNEI. The CDR3 region has the DNA TGTGCCAGCAGTGAAGCGCCAGGGAACTATGGCTACACCTTC. Translated: CASSEAPGNYGYTF.

V gene TRBV5-6 combines with J gene TRBJ2-7, with unresolved D. CDR3 length equals 13 residues. Trimming pared 0 bases from V and 5 bases from J, leaving 9 bases between. CDR1 and CDR2 from the germline V gene are SGHDT and YYEEEE. The CDR3 protein is CASSLASVHEQYF. The CDR3 region has the DNA TGTGCCAGCAGCTTGGCGAGCGTCCACGAGCAGTACTTC.

This clone was seen a single time. The chain's CDR3 is CASSYFDGPHYEQYF. DNA of the CDR3: TGTGCCAGCAGTTACTTCGACGGGCCACACTACGAGCAGTACTTC. The chain couples TRBV6-5 to TRBJ2-7; D not resolved. The CDR3 is 15 residues long. The ends were cut back, 1 base at V and 3 bases at J, with 13 bases in the middle. CDR1 MNHEY and CDR2 SVGAGI come from the germline V gene.

The V gene is TRBV30, the J gene TRBJ1-2, with a tentative D call TRBD1 (5 bases). The germline V gene has CDR1 GTSNPN and CDR2 SVGIG (reference sequence). The CDR3 consists of 14 residues. Between the trimmed V and J ends, which lost 4 bases and 2 bases, there was a span of 14 bases. CDR3 DNA sequence: TGTGCCTGGATACGGGGCGCTCTAAACTATGGCTACACCTTC. Its protein product is CAWIRGALNYGYTF.

This rearrangement joins TRBV14 to TRBJ2-4; 13 nucleotides agree with TRBD2. The germline V gene has CDR1 SGHDN and CDR2 FVKESK. J was trimmed by 11 bases and V by 1 base; bases with no gene match: 5. This CDR3 is 15 amino acids long. CDR3 amino acids: CASSQGTSGGSVQYF. DNA of the CDR3: TGTGCCAGCAGCCAAGGGACTAGCGGGGGATCCGTTCAGTACTTC.

J is TRBJ1-2 and V is TRBV27, with no clear D. The germline V gene has CDR1 MNHEY and CDR2 SMNVEV (reference sequence). Trimming took off 6 bases at V and 3 bases at J, with 11 bases between the two ends. The CDR3 consists of 13 residues. CDR3 DNA: TGTGCCAGCAGCCCTCTGGAATACTATGGCTACACCTTC. Encoded protein: CASSPLEYYGYTF.

The CDR3 DNA reads TGTGCCAGCAGCTTAGGCGGCGGCCAGCCCCAGCATTTT. Amino acid sequence: CASSLGGGQPQHF. V and J are TRBV11-2 and TRBJ1-5; D not resolved. The CDR3 length is 13 residues. V shed 1 base and J shed 7 bases, with 8 bases lying between them. From germline, CDR1 is SGHAT and CDR2 FQNNGV.

The chain is built from TRBV19 and TRBJ1-1; D is uncertain. Trimming stripped 4 bases from V and 11 bases from J, with 11 bases between. Germline values: CDR1 LNHDA, CDR2 SQIVND (reference sequence). This CDR3 has 11 residues. CDR3 region: CASSTGLGAFF. CDR3 bases: TGTGCCAGTAGTACCGGACTCGGGGCTTTCTTT.

The V gene is TRBV21-1, the J gene TRBJ1-4; the table gives TRBD1 as D, unverified against the DNA. TRBV21-1 represents a pseudogene. This CDR3 contains 16 residues. CDR3 nucleotides: TGTGCCAGCAGCAAAGATACAGGGGGCGCGTCGGAAAAACTGTTTTTT. This sequence encodes CASSKDTGGASEKLFF.

This chain connects TRBV27 to TRBJ2-7, with a possible D match to TRBD1 (6 bases). There are 12 residues in the CDR3. V lost 5 bases and J lost 9, with 14 bases in between. Per the germline V gene, CDR1 is MNHEY and CDR2 is SMNVEV (reference sequence). The CDR3 nucleotides are TGTGCCAGCAGTCCCAAGGGGGTACGGCAGTACTTC. This gives the protein CASSPKGVRQYF.

The chain recombines TRBV2 with TRBJ2-2; D ambiguous. Looked up from germline, CDR1 is SNHLY and CDR2 is FYNNEI. V lost 8 bases and J lost 7, with 14 bases in between. The CDR3 has 13 residues. The CDR3 sequence is CASHRQGGGELFF. CDR3 nucleotides: TGTGCCAGCCACCGCCAAGGTGGCGGGGAGCTGTTTTTT. The full variable domain, in which reference TRBV2 and TRBJ2-2 provide the parts outside the CDR3, is EPEVTQTPSHQVTQMGQEVILRCVPISNHLYFYWYRQILGQKVEFLVSFYNNEISEKSEIFDDQFSVERPDGSNFTLKIRSTKLEDSAMYFCASHRQGGGELFFGEGSRLTVL.

This chain links TRBV6-5 with TRBJ2-7, with 11 bases identical to TRBD1. CDR3 length equals 13 residues. Germline values: CDR1 MNHEY, CDR2 SVGAGI. J gave up 6 bases and V 2 bases, and 0 bases lay outside the gene matches. The CDR3 DNA is TGTGCCAGCAGTTACGGGACAGGGGGCGAGCAGTACTTC. Residues: CASSYGTGGEQYF.

The J gene is TRBJ2-3, the V gene TRBV29-1; TRBD1 aligns across 7 bases. This CDR3 spans 12 amino acids. V was pared by 7 bases and J by 3 bases, with 4 bases of the junction left unmatched. Germline CDR1 reads SQVTM; CDR2 reads ANQGSEA. CDR3 in amino acids: CSASTGTDTQYF. The CDR3 DNA is TGCAGCGCGTCGACAGGGACAGATACGCAGTATTTT.

This chain uses TRBV5-1 with TRBJ2-5; D remains unclear. The germline V and J ends were trimmed by 1 base and 4 bases, with 5 bases remaining between them. The CDR3 length is 12 residues. The germline V gene has CDR1 SGHRS and CDR2 YFSETQ. CDR3 region: CASSLYGETQYF. The CDR3 bases are TGCGCCAGCAGCTTGTACGGAGAGACCCAGTACTTC.

This clone has only one observation. This rearrangement joins TRBV6-6 to TRBJ1-2; 7 nucleotides agree with TRBD1. CDR3 size: 14 residues. Germline V gene sequence: CDR1 MNHNY, CDR2 SVGAGI (reference sequence). J lost 8 bases, V lost 6 bases, and 12 bases had no gene match. The CDR3 is CASRRETTGEGYTF. For the CDR3, the DNA is TGTGCCAGCAGGCGCGAAACAACAGGGGAAGGCTACACCTTC.